The source of this TCR beta chain is a study of T cell repertoires in cytomegalovirus infection. About the study: From public TCR beta signatures came an indication of both CMV infection and matching HLA type.

This clonotype was recorded a few times. Its cognate antigen is unknown. Trimming stripped 9 bases from V and 0 bases from J, with 15 bases between. The CDR3 spans 14 residues. The germline CDR1 and CDR2 sequences are SGHNT and YYREEE (reference sequence). Each CDR3 protein is one row after TCRdb ran MiXCR on the reads. The sample contains about 490,000 distinct CDR3 sequences, 11% of which appear only once. The study's findings and limits: Of the TCR beta families, the public ones yielded a cumulative frequency that identified carriers of CMV plus the relevant HLA. HLA-C-restricted, CMV-specific TCR beta clonotypes were dominant ex vivo.

The J gene is TRBJ1-1, the V gene TRBV5-4; D remains unclear. The sequence was collected from a human donor in good health (CMV status not recorded). Some clones in this sample may be carry-over from other donors' samples. The sequenced sample consisted of PBMCs. CDR3 sequence (DNA): TGTGCCACCTTTCCGGTCCACATGAACACTGAAGCTTTCTTT. It is translated as CATFPVHMNTEAFF.